Below, 30 T cell receptor beta chains from the same sample are listed, as sequenced in a study of glioma-infiltrating T cells after dendritic cell vaccination. The repertoire was sequenced with immunoSEQ multiplex PCR; TCRdb's copy has only in-frame clones and lacks some. The data hold about 64,000 clones, with roughly 80% observed a single time. The sample was blood, taken before dendritic cell vaccination. Receptors originate from a human donor with glioblastoma.

With respect to this clone: Compared with germline, one end of the junction differs, possibly owing to a read error. J is TRBJ1-4 and V is TRBV13, with TRBD1 matching 7 bases. The CDR3 spans 14 residues. Germline values: CDR1 PRHDT, CDR2 FYEKMQ (reference sequence). In DNA form, the CDR3 reads TGTACCAGCAGCTCGGGCAGGGGGGATGAAAAACTGTTTTTT. Its translation is CTSSSGRGDEKLFF.

The chain employs TRBV15 and TRBJ1-5; D gene unclear. This CDR3 comprises 14 residues. Germline CDR1 is LNHNV and CDR2 is YYDKDF (reference sequence). Trimming took off 3 bases at V and 6 bases at J, with 12 bases between the two ends. CDR3 sequence: CATSRTGGSQPQHF. DNA of the CDR3: TGTGCCACCAGCAGGACTGGCGGGTCTCAGCCCCAGCATTTT.

The rearrangement uses TRBV9 and TRBJ1-4, with TRBD1 identical over 7 bases. Germline trimming cut 3 bases from V and 12 bases from J; bases unmatched to any gene: 5. The length of the CDR3 is 12 residues. Germline V gene lookup returns CDR1 SGDLS and CDR2 YYNGEE. The CDR3 here is CASSATGIELFF. The CDR3, as DNA: TGTGCCAGCAGCGCGACAGGGATAGAACTGTTTTTT.

This chain connects TRBV7-9 to TRBJ2-4, with 11 bases identical to TRBD2. The junction had 3 bases not matched to a gene; V was cut back by 2 bases and J by 0 bases. The germline gives CDR1 SEHNR, CDR2 FQNEAQ (reference sequence). CDR3 length equals 17 residues. The CDR3: CASSLLAGGLAKNIQYF. The CDR3 DNA reads as TGTGCCAGCAGCTTACTAGCGGGGGGCCTAGCCAAAAACATTCAGTACTTC.

In its sample, this clone was seen once. V and J are TRBV27 and TRBJ1-4, with a possible D match to TRBD1 (6 bases). V lost 5 bases and J lost 7, with 11 bases in between. The CDR3 totals 13 residues. Germline-derived CDR1 and CDR2 are MNHEY and SMNVEV (reference sequence). CDR3 DNA sequence: TGTGCCAGCAGTCCAACAGGGTCTGAAAAACTGTTTTTT. It is translated as CASSPTGSEKLFF.

V gene TRBV5-4 combines with J gene TRBJ2-2; 12 bases map to TRBD2. The CDR3 has 16 residues. The J segment lost 5 bases and the V segment lost 3 bases, leaving 5 bases of the junction unmatched. Germline CDR1 is SGHNT and CDR2 is YYREEE (reference sequence). The CDR3 region is CASSSYGTSGTGELFF. DNA of the CDR3: TGTGCCAGCAGCTCCTACGGGACTAGCGGGACCGGGGAGCTGTTTTTT.

This chain uses TRBV11-2 with TRBJ2-2, with 8 bases identical to TRBD2. The germline CDR1 and CDR2 sequences are SGHAT and FQNNGV. J gave up 6 bases and V 1 base, and 4 bases lay outside the gene matches. This CDR3 spans 15 amino acids. The CDR3 coding sequence is TGTGCCAGCAGCTTAGCGGGGGGGATCGCCGGGGAGCTGTTTTTT. Translation gives CASSLAGGIAGELFF.

V and J are TRBV5-1 and TRBJ2-3, with 12 bases aligning to TRBD2. V shed 0 bases, J shed 5 bases, and the junction held 7 bases outside the gene matches. Germline lookup yields CDR1 SGHRS and CDR2 YFSETQ. This CDR3 has 17 residues. The DNA of the CDR3 is TGCGCCAGCAGCTTGGTCCCTAGCGGGGGGGCGATAGATACGCAGTATTTT. As protein: CASSLVPSGGAIDTQYF.

About this clone itself: Other DNA variants within this sample encode the same CDR3. This chain joins TRBV6-1 and TRBJ1-1; D might be TRBD1 (6 bases). Trimming pared 5 bases from V and 9 bases from J, leaving 10 bases between. Germline values: CDR1 MNHNS, CDR2 SASEGT. The CDR3 has 11 residues. In DNA form, the CDR3 reads TGTGCCAGCAGTCTCGGACAGCAAGCTTTCTTT. Translation: CASSLGQQAFF.

V and J are TRBV7-9 and TRBJ2-1, with 8 bases fitting TRBD2. The CDR3 has 14 residues. Germline V gives CDR1 SEHNR, CDR2 FQNEAQ (reference sequence). V gave up 1 base and J gave up 9 bases; unmatched junction bases: 5. CDR3 coding DNA: TGTGCCAGCAGCTTAGGGACTAGCCGGGGTGAGCAGTTCTTC. It yields the protein CASSLGTSRGEQFF. The entire variable domain, with the rest obtained from reference TRBV7-9 and TRBJ2-1, is as follows: DTGVSQNPRHKITKRGQNVTFRCDPISEHNRLYWYRQTLGQGPEFLTYFQNEAQLEKSRLLSDRFSAERPKGSFSTLEIQRTEQGDSAMYLCASSLGTSRGEQFFGPGTRLTVL.

The gene calls are TRBV2 and TRBJ2-3; 10 nucleotides line up with TRBD2. Germline values: CDR1 SNHLY, CDR2 FYNNEI. The CDR3 runs 15 residues. V gave up 4 bases and J gave up 2 bases; unmatched junction bases: 3. DNA for the CDR3: TGTGCCAGCAGTGCTAGCGGGGGTCCCACAGATACGCAGTATTTT. It is translated as CASSASGGPTDTQYF.

This clone was seen a handful of times. CDR3 sequence (DNA): TGTGCCACCAGCAGAGATCGGTTGACAGCCAGGATGGGCTACACCTTC. Its protein is CATSRDRLTARMGYTF. The J gene is TRBJ1-2, the V gene TRBV15, with a tentative D call TRBD1 (5 bases). V was clipped by 0 bases and J by 8 bases, with 19 bases between them. Germline CDR1 and CDR2: LNHNV and YYDKDF (reference sequence). This CDR3 is 16 amino acids long.

The V call is TRBV9, the J call TRBJ1-2; 8 nucleotides line up with TRBD1. The germline V gene encodes CDR1 SGDLS and CDR2 YYNGEE. The V and J ends lost 1 base and 5 bases, in that order; junction bases with no gene match: 4. This CDR3 is 14 amino acids long. This chain's CDR3 is CASSVQGAGYGYTF. CDR3 bases: TGTGCCAGCAGCGTACAGGGGGCGGGATATGGCTACACCTTC.

This chain connects TRBV28 to TRBJ1-6, with TRBD1 identical over 7 bases. Germline CDR1 is MDHEN and CDR2 is SYDVKM. CDR3 length equals 18 residues. V lost 4 bases, J lost 0 bases, and 9 bases stayed unmatched. CDR3 in amino acids: CASSSLPRGVSYNSPLHF. Here the CDR3 DNA reads TGTGCCAGCAGTTCCCTCCCCAGGGGGGTCTCCTATAATTCACCCCTCCACTTT.

The V gene is TRBV27, the J gene TRBJ2-7; a weak D match, TRBD1 (6 bases). V was trimmed by 0 bases and J by 0 bases, leaving 24 bases between them. The CDR3 runs to 20 residues. CDR1 is MNHEY and CDR2 is SMNVEV in the germline V gene (reference sequence). CDR3 loop: CASSLSRAPTRRGSSYEQYF. The CDR3 DNA reads as TGTGCCAGCAGTTTATCGAGAGCCCCCACCCGCAGGGGAAGCTCCTACGAGCAGTACTTC.

This rearrangement joins TRBV7-8 to TRBJ2-3; D is perhaps TRBD1 (6 bases). The germline V and J ends were trimmed by 2 bases and 3 bases, with 12 bases remaining between them. CDR1 and CDR2 (germline): SGHVS, FQNEAQ. The CDR3 spans 15 residues. The CDR3 DNA sequence: TGTGCCAGCAGCTTATACTTAGGGGGAACAGATACGCAGTATTTT. This sequence encodes CASSLYLGGTDTQYF.

The rearrangement uses TRBV28 and TRBJ2-7, with TRBD1 as a possible D gene (5 bases). The CDR3 loop spans 13 amino acids. CDR1 MDHEN and CDR2 SYDVKM come from the germline V gene. The V gene lost 5 bases and the J gene lost 2 bases, with 10 bases spanning the gap. CDR3 sequence (DNA): TGTGCCAGCAGTATGACAGAGGCCTACGAGCAGTACTTC. This codes for CASSMTEAYEQYF.

This clone was counted once. The CDR3 protein is CASSQYKGAGELFF. CDR3 sequence (DNA): TGCGCCAGCAGCCAGTACAAAGGGGCCGGGGAGCTGTTTTTT. The chain carries TRBV4-1 and TRBJ2-2; D may be TRBD1 (5 bases). The CDR3 is 14 amino acids. V was cut by 3 bases and J by 6 bases, with 11 bases left in between. Germline V lookup: CDR1 MGHRA, CDR2 YSYEKL.

V usage is TRBV2 and J usage is TRBJ1-5; D perhaps matches TRBD1 (5 bases). There are 16 residues in the CDR3. Germline V lookup: CDR1 SNHLY, CDR2 FYNNEI. V shed 2 bases and J shed 3 bases, with 14 bases lying between them. The CDR3 loop is CASSENGRADNQPQHF. The CDR3 bases are TGTGCCAGCAGTGAAAACGGCAGGGCGGACAATCAGCCCCAGCATTTT.

V and J are TRBV11-2 and TRBJ1-1, with D tentatively TRBD1 (6 bases). V was trimmed by 7 bases and J by 3 bases, leaving 12 bases between them. Germline V gene sequence: CDR1 SGHAT, CDR2 FQNNGV. CDR3 size: 13 residues. CDR3 DNA sequence: TGTGCCAGCACGAGGGGGTGGGACACTGAAGCTTTCTTT. Encoded protein: CASTRGWDTEAFF.

The rearrangement uses TRBV6-1 and TRBJ2-5, with D possibly TRBD1 on 5 matching bases. The CDR3 has 17 amino acids. V was shortened by 2 bases and J by 7 bases, with 23 bases between the two germline ends. From germline, CDR1 is MNHNS and CDR2 SASEGT. CDR3 amino acids: CASSEWGSPRGVGTQYF. In DNA form, the CDR3 reads TGTGCCAGCAGTGAATGGGGTAGCCCAAGGGGTGTAGGGACCCAGTACTTC.

The gene calls are TRBV29-1 and TRBJ1-3; D possibly corresponds to TRBD1 (6 bases). Per the germline V gene, CDR1 is SQVTM and CDR2 is ANQGSEA. The germline V and J ends were trimmed by 5 bases and 3 bases, with 11 bases remaining between them. The length of the CDR3 is 13 residues. This CDR3 reads CSVTGRVGNTIYF. The CDR3 bases are TGCAGCGTTACAGGGAGAGTTGGAAACACCATATATTTT.

The CDR3 region is CATSGGDRTINEQYF. The CDR3 coding sequence is TGTGCCACCAGCGGGGGCGACAGGACGATTAACGAGCAGTACTTC. V and J are TRBV15 and TRBJ2-7; maybe TRBD1 (6 bases). The germline V gene has CDR1 LNHNV and CDR2 YYDKDF (reference sequence). The CDR3 is made up of 15 amino acids. Trimming took off 5 bases at V and 5 bases at J, with 19 bases between the two ends.

The rearrangement links TRBV7-2 to TRBJ2-3; 7 nucleotides line up with TRBD1. This CDR3 is built from 14 residues. Trimming at V came to 4 bases and at J to 6 bases, leaving 7 bases not matched to a gene. Germline-derived CDR1 and CDR2 are SGHTA and FQGNSA. The CDR3 is CASSSRQGRDTQYF. The CDR3, as DNA: TGTGCCAGCAGCTCCCGACAGGGCAGGGATACGCAGTATTTT.

This chain connects TRBV11-2 to TRBJ2-3; the match to TRBD1 covers 7 bases. Per the germline V gene, CDR1 is SGHAT and CDR2 is FQNNGV. The V and J ends lost 1 base and 6 bases, in that order; junction bases with no gene match: 4. The CDR3 totals 14 residues. CDR3 nucleotides: TGTGCCAGCAGCTTAGTAGGGGGCCCTGATACGCAGTATTTT. It encodes CASSLVGGPDTQYF. The full variable domain, its missing parts supplied by reference TRBV11-2 and TRBJ2-3, is EAGVAQSPRYKIIEKRQSVAFWCNPISGHATLYWYQQILGQGPKLLIQFQNNGVVDDSQLPKDRFSAERLKGVDSTLKIQPAKLEDSAVYLCASSLVGGPDTQYFGPGTRLTVL.

This clone was seen only a few times. The rearrangement joins TRBV4-1 to TRBJ1-6; perhaps TRBD1 as D (6 bases). Trimming left V 2 bases short and J 9 bases short, with 14 bases between. This CDR3 spans 15 amino acids. The germline CDR1 and CDR2 sequences are MGHRA and YSYEKL. The CDR3 loop reads CASSQIQGLLSPLHF. CDR3 coding DNA: TGCGCCAGCAGCCAAATACAGGGTCTTCTTTCACCCCTCCACTTT.

The gene calls are TRBV19 and TRBJ2-1; D not resolved. Trimming pared 3 bases from V and 6 bases from J, leaving 6 bases between. The CDR3 is 12 residues long. Per germline, CDR1 LNHDA and CDR2 SQIVND (reference sequence). CDR3 sequence: CASSMYSNEQFF. CDR3 nucleotides: TGTGCCAGTAGTATGTACTCCAATGAGCAGTTCTTC.

The CDR3: CATSISGTGDRIEAFF. The CDR3 nucleotides read TGTGCCACCAGCATTTCCGGGACAGGCGATAGAATTGAAGCTTTCTTT. The chain combines TRBV15 with TRBJ1-1; 8 bases match TRBD1. The CDR3 is made up of 16 amino acids. Germline-derived CDR1 and CDR2 are LNHNV and YYDKDF (reference sequence). With V trimmed by 4 bases and J by 7 bases, 14 bases remained unmatched. The whole variable domain, remainder taken from reference TRBV15 and TRBJ1-1, is DAMVIQNPRYQVTQFGKPVTLSCSQTLNHNVMYWYQQKSSQAPKLLFHYYDKDFNNEADTPDNFQSRRPNTSFCFLDIRSPGLGDTAMYLCATSISGTGDRIEAFFGQGTRLTVV.

This clone has a handful of counts. The genes are TRBV5-1 and TRBJ2-7; 8 bases fit TRBD1. CDR3 length: 15 amino acids. CDR1 and CDR2 from the germline V gene are SGHRS and YFSETQ. Trimming at V came to 0 bases and at J to 3 bases, leaving 5 bases not matched to a gene. CDR3 DNA sequence: TGCGCCAGCAGCTTGGGGATGGGACAGGTCTACGAGCAGTACTTC. Translating gives CASSLGMGQVYEQYF.

This clone was counted only a few times. The chain has TRBV6-1 and TRBJ1-4; TRBD1 matches 7 bases. Trimming cost V 10 bases and J 8 bases; bases outside gene matches: 13. Germline values: CDR1 MNHNS, CDR2 SASEGT. The CDR3 is made up of 14 amino acids. CDR3 loop: CATTDRDWSEKLFF. The DNA for the CDR3 is TGTGCCACAACCGACAGGGATTGGTCGGAAAAACTGTTTTTT.